The TCR beta chain under discussion was sequenced for a study of CXCR3-negative and CXCR3-positive naive CD8 T cells. Study-level points and caveats: More hydrophobic TRB CDR3s were found in CXCR3-positive naive cells than in CXCR3-negative naive cells.

Turning to this clonotype: Its antigen remains unidentified.

Germline V CDR1 and CDR2: LNHDA, SQIVND (reference sequence). The CDR3 extends over 16 amino acids. Naive CD8+ T lymphocytes were specified as CD45RO-CCR7+CD27+CD95-. Each TRB cDNA library was prepared by 5' RACE (with UMI labels). Reprocessing the 5' RACE reads, TCRdb reports a single entry for every CDR3 protein and omits DNA. With 95,000 to 100,000 distinct CDR3 sequences in the sample, the ten largest clones hold approximately 0.99%. Sequenced input: naive CXCR3+ CD8+ T cells from blood. The subset here: CD45RO-CCR7+CD27+CD95- naive CD8+ T cells expressing CXCR3 (TNR3+). The chain has TRBV19 and TRBJ2-4; TCRdb returns TRBD1, unconfirmable since there is no DNA. The clonotype comes from a human donor in good health. Some clones in this sample may be carry-over from other donors' samples. The CDR3 protein is CASSIVGSGAKNIQYF.